This TCR beta chain was documented in a study of CD4+ T cells in melanoma. General study points: Neoantigen-specific CD4+ T cells in melanoma reportedly had diverse differentiation states. A reported correlation linked neoantigen-specific CD4+ T cells to CD8+, macrophage and B cell function.

CDR1 is SGHKS, CDR2 YYEKEE, per germline (reference sequence). The V and J ends lost 5 bases and 8 bases, in that order; junction bases with no gene match: 10. The CDR3 is made up of 14 amino acids. This clone has just one count. Its antigen is currently unknown. The repertoire was sequenced with immunoSEQ multiplex PCR; TCRdb's copy has only in-frame clones and lacks some. The data show a few thousand clones, just under 70% seen once. This sequence originates from a human donor with melanoma. Sample: cells from a culture (not recorded whether cultured in vitro). V and J are TRBV5-5 and TRBJ1-2; TRBD1 agrees at 9 bases. CDR3 protein: CASRQLQGAKGYTF. In DNA form, the CDR3 reads TGTGCCAGCAGGCAATTACAGGGGGCGAAGGGCTACACCTTC.